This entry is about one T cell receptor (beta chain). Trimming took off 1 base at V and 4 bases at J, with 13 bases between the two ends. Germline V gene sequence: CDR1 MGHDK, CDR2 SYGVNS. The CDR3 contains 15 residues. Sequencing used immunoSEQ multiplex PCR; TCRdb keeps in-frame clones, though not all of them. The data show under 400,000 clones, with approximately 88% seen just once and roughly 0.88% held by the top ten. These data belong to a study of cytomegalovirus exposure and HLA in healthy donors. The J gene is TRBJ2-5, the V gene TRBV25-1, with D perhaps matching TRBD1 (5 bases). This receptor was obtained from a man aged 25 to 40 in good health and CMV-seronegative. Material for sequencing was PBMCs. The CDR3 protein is CASSEFRDRAETQYF. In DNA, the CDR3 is TGTGCCAGCAGTGAATTCAGGGATCGAGCAGAGACCCAGTACTTC.